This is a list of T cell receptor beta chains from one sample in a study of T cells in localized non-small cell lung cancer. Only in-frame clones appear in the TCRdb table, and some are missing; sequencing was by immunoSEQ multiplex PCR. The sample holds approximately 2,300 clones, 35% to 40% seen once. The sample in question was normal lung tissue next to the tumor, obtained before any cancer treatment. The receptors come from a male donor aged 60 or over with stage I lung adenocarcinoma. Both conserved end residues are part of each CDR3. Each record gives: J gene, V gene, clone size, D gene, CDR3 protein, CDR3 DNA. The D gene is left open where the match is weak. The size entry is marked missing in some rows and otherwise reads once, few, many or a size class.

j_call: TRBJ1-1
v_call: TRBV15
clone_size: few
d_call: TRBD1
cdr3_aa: CATSRSGQGYTEAFF
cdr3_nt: TGTGCCACCAGCAGATCGGGACAGGGATACACTGAAGCTTTCTTT

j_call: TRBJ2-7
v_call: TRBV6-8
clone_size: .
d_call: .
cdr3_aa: CASRGLGYEQYF
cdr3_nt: TGTGCCAGCAGAGGTTTAGGGTACGAGCAGTACTTC

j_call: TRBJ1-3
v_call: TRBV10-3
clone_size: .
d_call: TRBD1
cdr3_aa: CATQDGTGGSGNTIYF
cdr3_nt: TGTGCCACCCAGGATGGCACAGGGGGCTCTGGAAACACCATATATTTT

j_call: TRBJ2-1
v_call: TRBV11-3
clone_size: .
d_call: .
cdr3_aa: CASRPGASKGNEQFF
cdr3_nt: TGTGCCAGCAGGCCTGGGGCTAGCAAAGGGAATGAGCAGTTCTTC

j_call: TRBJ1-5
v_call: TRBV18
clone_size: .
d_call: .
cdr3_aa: CASSMEPGNQPQHF
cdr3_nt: TGTGCCAGCTCAATGGAACCGGGCAATCAGCCCCAGCATTTT

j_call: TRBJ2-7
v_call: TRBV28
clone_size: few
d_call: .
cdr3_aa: CASSLRQGYEQYF
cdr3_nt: TGTGCCAGCAGTTTACGGCAGGGCTACGAGCAGTACTTC

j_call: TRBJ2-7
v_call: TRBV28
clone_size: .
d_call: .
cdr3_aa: CASSLGASHKAEQYF
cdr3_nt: TGTGCCAGCAGTCTGGGGGCTAGCCATAAGGCCGAGCAGTACTTC

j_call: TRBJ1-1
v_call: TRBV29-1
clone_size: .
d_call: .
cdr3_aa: CSVSWAVDTEAFF
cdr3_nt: TGCAGCGTCTCGTGGGCGGTGGACACTGAAGCTTTCTTT

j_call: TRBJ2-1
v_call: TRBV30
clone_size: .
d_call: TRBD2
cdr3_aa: CAWTKKGLADNEQFF
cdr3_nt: TGTGCCTGGACGAAGAAGGGACTAGCGGACAATGAGCAGTTCTTC

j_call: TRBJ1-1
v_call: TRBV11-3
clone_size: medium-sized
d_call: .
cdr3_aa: CASRRVSSANTEAFF
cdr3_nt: TGTGCCAGCAGACGAGTCTCCTCAGCGAACACTGAAGCTTTCTTT

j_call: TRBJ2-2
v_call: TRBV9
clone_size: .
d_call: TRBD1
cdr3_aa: CASSGSRETGGGTGELFF
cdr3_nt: TGTGCCAGCAGCGGCAGCCGTGAGACAGGGGGCGGCACCGGGGAGCTGTTTTTT